The present entry profiles one T cell receptor beta chain with its context. The sample belongs to a study of CDR3 diversity in severe acne. TCRdb re-derived calls from the PCR reads in MiXCR, one entry per CDR3 protein. The data show about 85,000 distinct CDR3 sequences, with over 45% seen just once and about 9.5% held by the top ten. Germline loops: CDR1 PRHDT, CDR2 FYEKMQ (reference sequence). Deletions cut 4 bases from V and 0 bases from J, with 16 bases between. The CDR3 has 16 amino acids. Sequenced: blood. This receptor was obtained from a male donor in good health, serving as a control. This sequence joins TRBV13 and TRBJ2-7; a weak D match, TRBD2 (6 bases). The CDR3 reads CASSSMKSGSSYEQYF. The DNA for the CDR3 is TGTGCCAGCAGCTCCATGAAAAGCGGGTCCTCCTACGAGCAGTACTTC.